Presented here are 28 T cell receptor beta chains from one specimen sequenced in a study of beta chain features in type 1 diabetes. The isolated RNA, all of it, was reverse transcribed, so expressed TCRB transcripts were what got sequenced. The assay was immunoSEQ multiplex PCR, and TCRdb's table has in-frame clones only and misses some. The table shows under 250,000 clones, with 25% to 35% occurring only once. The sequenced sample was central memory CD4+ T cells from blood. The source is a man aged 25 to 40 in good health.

The CDR3 DNA reads as TGTGCCAGCAGCTTACCAGGGGGCCACGAGCAGTACTTC. Translation gives CASSLPGGHEQYF. This sequence joins TRBV11-2 and TRBJ2-7; 8 positions agree with TRBD1. V lost 2 bases, J lost 5 bases, and 2 bases stayed unmatched. CDR1 is SGHAT and CDR2 is FQNNGV in the germline V gene. The CDR3 has 13 amino acids.

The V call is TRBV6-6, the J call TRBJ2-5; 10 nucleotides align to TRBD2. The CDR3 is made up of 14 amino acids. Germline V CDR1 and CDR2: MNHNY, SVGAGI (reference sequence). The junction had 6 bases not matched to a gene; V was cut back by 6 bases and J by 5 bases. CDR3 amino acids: CASRSASGGETQYF. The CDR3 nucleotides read TGTGCCAGCAGGAGTGCTAGCGGGGGCGAGACCCAGTACTTC.

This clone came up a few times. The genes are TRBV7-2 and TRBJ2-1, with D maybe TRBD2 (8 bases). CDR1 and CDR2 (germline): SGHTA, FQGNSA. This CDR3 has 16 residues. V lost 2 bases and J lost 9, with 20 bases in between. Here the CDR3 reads CASSLRAGLGGGEQFF. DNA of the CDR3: TGTGCCAGCAGCTTACGAGCGGGACTAGGGGGCGGTGAGCAGTTCTTC.

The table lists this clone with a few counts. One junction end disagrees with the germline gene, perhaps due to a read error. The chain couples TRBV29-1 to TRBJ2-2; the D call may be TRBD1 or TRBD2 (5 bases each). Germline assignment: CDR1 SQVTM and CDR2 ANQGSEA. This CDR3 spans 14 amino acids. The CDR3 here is CSVKERDRSGELFF. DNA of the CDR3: TGCAGCGTTAAAGAACGGGACCGTTCAGGGGAGCTGTTTTTT.

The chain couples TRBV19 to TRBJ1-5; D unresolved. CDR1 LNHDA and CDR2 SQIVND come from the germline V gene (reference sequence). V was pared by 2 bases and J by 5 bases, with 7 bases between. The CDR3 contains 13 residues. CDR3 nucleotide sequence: TGTGCCAGTAGTATACGGTGGGATCAGCCCCAGCATTTT. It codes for CASSIRWDQPQHF.

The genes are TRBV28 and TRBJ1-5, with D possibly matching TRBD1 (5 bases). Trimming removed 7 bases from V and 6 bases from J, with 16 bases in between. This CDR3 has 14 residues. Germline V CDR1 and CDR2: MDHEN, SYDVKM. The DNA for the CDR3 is TGTGCCAGCACCGGACAACCCCGCGGTCAGCCCCAGCATTTT. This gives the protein CASTGQPRGQPQHF.

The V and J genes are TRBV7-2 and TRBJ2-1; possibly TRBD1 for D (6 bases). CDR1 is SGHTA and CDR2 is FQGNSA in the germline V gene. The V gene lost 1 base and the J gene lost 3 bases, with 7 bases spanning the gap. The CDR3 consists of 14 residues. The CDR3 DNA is TGTGCCAGCAGCTTAGAGGGGGACTACAATGAGCAGTTCTTC. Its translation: CASSLEGDYNEQFF.

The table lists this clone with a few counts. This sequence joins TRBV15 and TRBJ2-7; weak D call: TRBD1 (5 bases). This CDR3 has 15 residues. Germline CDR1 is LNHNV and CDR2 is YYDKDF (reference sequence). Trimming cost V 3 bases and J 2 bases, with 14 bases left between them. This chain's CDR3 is CATSSPDIGAYEQYF. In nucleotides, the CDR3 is TGTGCCACCAGCAGCCCGGACATTGGAGCCTACGAGCAGTACTTC.

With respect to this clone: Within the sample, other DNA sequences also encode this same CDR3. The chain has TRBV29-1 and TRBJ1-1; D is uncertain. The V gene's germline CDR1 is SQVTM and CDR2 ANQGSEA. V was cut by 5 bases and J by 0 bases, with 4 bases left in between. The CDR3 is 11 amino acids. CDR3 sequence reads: CSVTVNTEAFF. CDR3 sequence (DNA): TGCAGCGTTACGGTGAACACTGAAGCTTTCTTT.

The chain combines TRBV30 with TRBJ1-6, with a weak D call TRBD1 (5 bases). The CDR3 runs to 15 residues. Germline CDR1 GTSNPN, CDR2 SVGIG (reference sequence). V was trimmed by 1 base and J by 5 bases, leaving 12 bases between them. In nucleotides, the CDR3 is TGTGCCTGGAGTGCTGGGGCGGCCAATAATTCACCCCTCCACTTT. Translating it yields CAWSAGAANNSPLHF. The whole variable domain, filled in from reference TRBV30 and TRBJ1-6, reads SQTIHQWPATLVQPVGSPLSLECTVEGTSNPNLYWYRQAAGRGLQLLFYSVGIGQISSEVPQNLSASRPQDRQFILSSKKLLLSDSGFYLCAWSAGAANNSPLHFGNGTRLTVT.

CDR3 DNA: TGCGCCAGCAGCTTGGCCGGACTAGCAGATACGCAGTATTTT. Its translation is CASSLAGLADTQYF. This chain connects TRBV5-1 to TRBJ2-3; the match to TRBD2 covers 7 bases. The CDR3 has 14 amino acids. Unmatched junction bases numbered 2, after V lost 0 bases and J lost 4 bases. Germline V gives CDR1 SGHRS, CDR2 YFSETQ.

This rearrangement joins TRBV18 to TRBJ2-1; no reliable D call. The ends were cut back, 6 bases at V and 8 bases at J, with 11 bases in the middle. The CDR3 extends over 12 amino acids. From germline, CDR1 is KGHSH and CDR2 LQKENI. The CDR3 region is CASSPLVDEQFF. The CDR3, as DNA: TGTGCCAGCTCGCCGTTGGTGGATGAGCAGTTCTTC.

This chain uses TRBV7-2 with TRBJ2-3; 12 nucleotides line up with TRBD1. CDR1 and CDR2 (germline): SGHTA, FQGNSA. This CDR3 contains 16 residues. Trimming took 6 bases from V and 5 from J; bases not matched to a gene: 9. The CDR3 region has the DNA TGTGCCAGCAGACTACTGGGGACAGGGGGCCGAGATACGCAGTATTTT. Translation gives CASRLLGTGGRDTQYF. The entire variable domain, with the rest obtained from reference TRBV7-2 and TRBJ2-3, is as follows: GAGVSQSPSNKVTEKGKDVELRCDPISGHTALYWYRQSLGQGLEFLIYFQGNSAPDKSGLPSDRFSAERTGGSVSTLTIQRTQQEDSAVYLCASRLLGTGGRDTQYFGPGTRLTVL.

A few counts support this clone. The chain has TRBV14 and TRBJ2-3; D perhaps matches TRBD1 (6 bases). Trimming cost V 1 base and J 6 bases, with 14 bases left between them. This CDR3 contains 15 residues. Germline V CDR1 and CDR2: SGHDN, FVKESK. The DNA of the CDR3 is TGTGCCAGCAGCCAAGTGCTTCCAGGGGTGGATACGCAGTATTTT. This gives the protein CASSQVLPGVDTQYF.

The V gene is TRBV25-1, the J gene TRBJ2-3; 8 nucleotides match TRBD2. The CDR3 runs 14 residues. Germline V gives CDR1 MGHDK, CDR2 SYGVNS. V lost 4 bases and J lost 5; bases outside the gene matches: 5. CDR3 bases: TGTGCCAGCAGTGGTGCGGGGGGTTTAGATACGCAGTATTTT. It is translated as CASSGAGGLDTQYF.

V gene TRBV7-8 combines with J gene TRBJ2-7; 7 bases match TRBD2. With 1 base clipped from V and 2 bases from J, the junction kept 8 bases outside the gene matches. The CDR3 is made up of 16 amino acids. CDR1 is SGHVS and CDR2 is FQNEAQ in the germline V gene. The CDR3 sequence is CASSLVGGKAPYEQYF. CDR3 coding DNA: TGTGCCAGCAGCTTAGTGGGGGGGAAGGCACCCTACGAGCAGTACTTC. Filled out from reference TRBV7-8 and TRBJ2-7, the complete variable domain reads GAGVSQSPRYKVAKRGQDVALRCDPISGHVSLFWYQQALGQGPEFLTYFQNEAQLDKSGLPSDRFFAERPEGSVSTLKIQRTQQEDSAVYLCASSLVGGKAPYEQYFGPGTRLTVT.

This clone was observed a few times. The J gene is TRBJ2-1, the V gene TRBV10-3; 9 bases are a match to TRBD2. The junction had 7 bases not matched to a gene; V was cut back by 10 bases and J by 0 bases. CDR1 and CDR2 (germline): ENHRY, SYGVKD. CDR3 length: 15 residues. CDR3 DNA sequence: TGTGCCACCCTAGCGGGATCGAGCTCCTACAATGAGCAGTTCTTC. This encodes CATLAGSSSYNEQFF.

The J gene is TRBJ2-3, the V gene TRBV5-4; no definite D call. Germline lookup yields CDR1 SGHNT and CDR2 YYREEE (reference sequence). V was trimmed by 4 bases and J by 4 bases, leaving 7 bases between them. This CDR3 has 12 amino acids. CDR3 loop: CASSIQADTQYF. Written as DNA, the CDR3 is TGTGCCAGCAGCATCCAGGCAGATACGCAGTATTTT.

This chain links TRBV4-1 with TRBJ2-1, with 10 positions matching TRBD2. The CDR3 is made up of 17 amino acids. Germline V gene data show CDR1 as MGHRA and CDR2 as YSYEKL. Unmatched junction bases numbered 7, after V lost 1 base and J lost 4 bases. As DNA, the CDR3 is TGCGCCAGCAGCCAAGTTCAATCAGCGGGAGGGTACAATGAGCAGTTCTTC. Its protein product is CASSQVQSAGGYNEQFF.

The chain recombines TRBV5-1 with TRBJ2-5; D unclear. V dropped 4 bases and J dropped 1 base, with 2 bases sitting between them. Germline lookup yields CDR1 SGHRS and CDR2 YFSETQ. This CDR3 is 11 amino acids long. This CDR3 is CASSAQETQYF. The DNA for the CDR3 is TGCGCCAGCAGCGCCCAAGAGACCCAGTACTTC.

The CDR3 sequence: CASSPTSGSPLGETQYF. The CDR3 DNA reads TGTGCCAGCAGTCCGACTAGCGGGAGTCCTTTAGGCGAGACCCAGTACTTC. The chain combines TRBV9 with TRBJ2-5, with 12 bases matching TRBD2. Germline assignment: CDR1 SGDLS and CDR2 YYNGEE. Trimming cost V 5 bases and J 5 bases; bases outside gene matches: 13. The CDR3 sequence is 17 residues long. Full variable domain (outside the CDR3, taken from reference TRBV9 and TRBJ2-5): DSGVTQTPKHLITATGQRVTLRCSPRSGDLSVYWYQQSLDQGLQFLIQYYNGEERAKGNILERFSAQQFPDLHSELNLSSLELGDSALYFCASSPTSGSPLGETQYFGPGTRLLVL.

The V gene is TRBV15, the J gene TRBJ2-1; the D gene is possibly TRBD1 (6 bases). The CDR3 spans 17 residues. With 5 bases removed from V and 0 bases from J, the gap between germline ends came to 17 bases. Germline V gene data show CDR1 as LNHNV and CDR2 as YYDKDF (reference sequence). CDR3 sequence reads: CATSARPGTFSYNEQFF. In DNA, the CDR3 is TGTGCCACCAGCGCCCGTCCCGGGACATTCTCCTACAATGAGCAGTTCTTC.

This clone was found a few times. The CDR3 DNA is TGCAGCGTTTCCTCCCCCCCAAGCGGGAGGGTCTACGAGCAGTACTTC. It encodes CSVSSPPSGRVYEQYF. The chain links TRBV29-1 to TRBJ2-7; 10 nucleotides align to TRBD2. The CDR3 totals 16 residues. After removal of 5 bases from V and 3 bases from J, the junction contained 13 bases not matched to a gene. CDR1 and CDR2 (germline): SQVTM, ANQGSEA.

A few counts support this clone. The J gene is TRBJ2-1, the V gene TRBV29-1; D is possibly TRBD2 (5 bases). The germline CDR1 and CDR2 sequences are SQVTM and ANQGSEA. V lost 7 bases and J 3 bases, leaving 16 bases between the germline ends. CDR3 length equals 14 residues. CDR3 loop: CSARRTEGYNEQFF. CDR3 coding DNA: TGCAGCGCTCGCCGAACCGAGGGCTACAATGAGCAGTTCTTC.

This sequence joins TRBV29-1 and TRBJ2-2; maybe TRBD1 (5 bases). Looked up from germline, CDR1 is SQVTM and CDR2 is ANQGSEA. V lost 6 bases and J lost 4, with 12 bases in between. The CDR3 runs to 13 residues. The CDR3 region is CSVRQGATGELFF. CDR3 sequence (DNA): TGCAGCGTCCGCCAGGGCGCCACCGGGGAGCTGTTTTTT.

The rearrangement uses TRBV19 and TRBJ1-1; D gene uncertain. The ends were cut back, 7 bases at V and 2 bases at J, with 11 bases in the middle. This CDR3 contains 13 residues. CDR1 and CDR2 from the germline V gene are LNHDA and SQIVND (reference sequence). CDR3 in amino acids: CASKADYNTEAFF. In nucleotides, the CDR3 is TGTGCCAGTAAGGCAGACTATAACACTGAAGCTTTCTTT.

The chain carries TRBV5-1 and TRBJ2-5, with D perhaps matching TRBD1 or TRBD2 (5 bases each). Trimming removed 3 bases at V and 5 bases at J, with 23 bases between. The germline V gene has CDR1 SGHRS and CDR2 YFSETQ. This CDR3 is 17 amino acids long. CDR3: CASSYSYSGASGETQYF. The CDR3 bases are TGCGCCAGCAGCTATTCTTACTCCGGGGCTTCGGGGGAGACCCAGTACTTC.

The CDR3 sequence: CAWRVQGADTQYF. CDR3 in DNA: TGTGCCTGGAGGGTACAGGGTGCAGATACGCAGTATTTT. The chain recombines TRBV30 with TRBJ2-3; weak D call: TRBD1 (6 bases). The CDR3 extends over 13 amino acids. V lost 3 bases and J 4 bases, leaving 11 bases between the germline ends. Per germline, CDR1 GTSNPN and CDR2 SVGIG (reference sequence).